This paragraph covers one T cell receptor beta chain sequence. This entry is derived from a study of cytomegalovirus exposure and HLA in healthy donors. Both 60 Vbeta primers and 13 Jbeta primers went into the PCR. Produced via immunoSEQ multiplex PCR; TCRdb's table is partial and in-frame only. The sample contains roughly 290,000 clones, roughly 80% of which appear only once. Sequenced sample: PBMCs. The sequence derives from a girl aged 2 to 9 in good health and CMV-seronegative.

The CDR3 DNA follows: TGTGCCAGCAGCAGACTAGCGGGGGTGAACACCGGGGAGCTGTTTTTT. Translating it yields CASSRLAGVNTGELFF. V and J are TRBV7-9 and TRBJ2-2; 12 bases agree with TRBD2. Germline CDR1 is SEHNR and CDR2 is FQNEAQ (reference sequence). The CDR3 length is 16 residues. J was trimmed by 1 base and V by 5 bases; bases with no gene match: 2. Full variable domain (missing parts from reference TRBV7-9 and TRBJ2-2): DTGVSQNPRHKITKRGQNVTFRCDPISEHNRLYWYRQTLGQGPEFLTYFQNEAQLEKSRLLSDRFSAERPKGSFSTLEIQRTEQGDSAMYLCASSRLAGVNTGELFFGEGSRLTVL.